This passage covers 17 T cell receptor beta chains from one sample sequenced in a study of cytomegalovirus exposure and HLA in healthy donors (dated by TCRdb to the late 2010s). The library was obtained by the immunoSEQ multiplex PCR assay. For the multiplex PCR, a mixture combining 60 forward primers for TCR Vbeta segments and 13 reverse primers for TCR Jbeta segments was used. TCRdb took over this immuneACCESS table, retaining in-frame rearrangements with V and J assigned. Such tables are incomplete; in checked studies, under half of the missing clones stem from an unresolved V gene, and the remainder is unexplained. This sample comprises some 150,000 clones, almost 80% of them detected only once. Over 1.1% of the sample belongs to the ten largest clones. The sample consisted of PBMCs. These TCRs come from a male donor in good health and CMV-seronegative.

The chain recombines TRBV30 with TRBJ2-7, with a tentative D call TRBD2 (5 bases). The CDR3 has 12 residues. Per the germline V gene, CDR1 is GTSNPN and CDR2 is SVGIG (reference sequence). Trimming took off 0 bases at V and 7 bases at J, with 10 bases between the two ends. In DNA form, the CDR3 reads TGTGCCTGGAGTGTCGGGGAAGGGGAGCAGTACTTC. Amino acid sequence: CAWSVGEGEQYF.

The chain links TRBV29-1 to TRBJ2-7; TRBD2 is a possible D gene (6 bases). Germline CDR1 reads SQVTM; CDR2 reads ANQGSEA. V shed 0 bases and J shed 2 bases, with 17 bases lying between them. This CDR3 region has 16 residues. The CDR3 protein is CSVEDPGTTGAYEQYF. In nucleotides, the CDR3 is TGCAGCGTTGAAGACCCCGGGACGACGGGAGCCTACGAGCAGTACTTC.

A single count supports this clone. This rearrangement joins TRBV6-5 to TRBJ1-5; D call uncertain. The CDR3 has 16 amino acids. Trimming removed 4 bases from V and 0 bases from J, with 13 bases in between. From germline, CDR1 is MNHEY and CDR2 SVGAGI. CDR3 in amino acids: CASSSRRASSNQPQHF. The CDR3 bases are TGTGCCAGCAGTTCTCGGAGAGCCTCTAGCAATCAGCCCCAGCATTTT.

This chain uses TRBV7-2 with TRBJ1-5, with D tentatively TRBD1 (6 bases). The germline gives CDR1 SGHTA, CDR2 FQGNSA. Between the trimmed V and J ends, which lost 3 bases and 4 bases, there was a span of 16 bases. CDR3 size: 16 residues. CDR3 sequence (DNA): TGTGCCAGCAGCTTTAAGACAGGAATAGGGAATCAGCCCCAGCATTTT. As protein: CASSFKTGIGNQPQHF.

This clone was detected only a few times. V and J are TRBV5-1 and TRBJ1-2; possibly TRBD1 for D (6 bases). The CDR3 is 13 amino acids. Trimming shortened V by 0 bases and J by 6 bases, and 9 bases separated the two germline ends. The germline V gene has CDR1 SGHRS and CDR2 YFSETQ. DNA for the CDR3: TGCGCCAGCAGCTTGGAGGGGGTGGATGGCTACACCTTC. Protein sequence: CASSLEGVDGYTF.

This clone was found once. The chain recombines TRBV29-1 with TRBJ1-4, with D tentatively TRBD1 (6 bases). V lost 7 bases and J 5 bases, leaving 20 bases between the germline ends. The germline gives CDR1 SQVTM, CDR2 ANQGSEA. This CDR3 is built from 15 residues. CDR3 region: CSASLTGPMNEKLFF. The CDR3, as DNA: TGCAGCGCCTCCCTTACAGGGCCTATGAATGAAAAACTGTTTTTT. The whole variable domain, filled in from reference TRBV29-1 and TRBJ1-4, reads SAVISQKPSRDICQRGTSLTIQCQVDSQVTMMFWYRQQPGQSLTLIATANQGSEATYESGFVIDKFPISRPNLTFSTLTVSNMSPEDSSIYLCSASLTGPMNEKLFFGSGTQLSVL.

This clone was picked up a small number of times. The rearrangement uses TRBV19 and TRBJ1-1; 8 bases fit TRBD1. The CDR3 has 13 amino acids. The V gene's germline CDR1 is LNHDA and CDR2 SQIVND (reference sequence). J was trimmed by 10 bases and V by 5 bases; bases with no gene match: 9. The CDR3 bases are TGTGCCAGTAGTGCGACCCTACAGGGGGTAGCTTTCTTT. Protein: CASSATLQGVAFF.

A remark on this clone: The germline gene is not matched at one end of the junction; a read error may be the cause. The chain combines TRBV5-6 with TRBJ2-5; TRBD1 matches 8 bases. The CDR3 has 13 amino acids. Germline CDR1 is SGHDT and CDR2 is YYEEEE. Here the CDR3 reads CASTLGTGQTQYF. CDR3 bases: TGTGCCAGCACCTTGGGGACAGGCCAGACCCAGTACTTC.

This chain's CDR3 is CASNGGAAYGYTF. CDR3 nucleotides: TGTGCCAGCAATGGGGGGGCGGCCTATGGCTACACCTTC. The chain combines TRBV2 with TRBJ1-2; a weak D match, TRBD1 (6 bases). Germline-derived CDR1 and CDR2 are SNHLY and FYNNEI. V lost 7 bases and J 4 bases, leaving 13 bases between the germline ends. The CDR3 runs 13 residues.

This clone was observed a few times. J is TRBJ1-4 and V is TRBV5-1; 7 bases agree with TRBD1. The CDR3 spans 16 residues. V dropped 3 bases and J dropped 2; count of bases not matched to a gene: 7. Germline CDR1 is SGHRS and CDR2 is YFSETQ. The CDR3 sequence: CASSSGTVGTNEKLFF. In nucleotides, the CDR3 is TGCGCCAGCAGCTCTGGGACAGTTGGCACTAATGAAAAACTGTTTTTT. The variable domain in full, with the rest retrieved from reference TRBV5-1 and TRBJ1-4, is KAGVTQTPRYLIKTRGQQVTLSCSPISGHRSVSWYQQTPGQGLQFLFEYFSETQRNKGNFPGRFSGRQFSNSRSEMNVSTLELGDSALYLCASSSGTVGTNEKLFFGSGTQLSVL.

This clone occurred once. The rearrangement uses TRBV28 and TRBJ2-5, with 8 bases identical to TRBD1. Germline V gene data show CDR1 as MDHEN and CDR2 as SYDVKM. With V trimmed by 5 bases and J by 4 bases, 12 bases remained unmatched. The CDR3 is made up of 16 amino acids. The CDR3 region has the DNA TGTGCCAGCAGTCCCGACAGGGGCGGTAGGCTAGAGACCCAGTACTTC. This sequence encodes CASSPDRGGRLETQYF.

CDR3: CASSRDRGQGGYTF. The CDR3 bases are TGTGCCAGTAGTCGCGACAGGGGGCAGGGAGGCTACACCTTC. The genes are TRBV19 and TRBJ1-2; 10 bases are a match to TRBD1. CDR1 and CDR2 from the germline V gene are LNHDA and SQIVND (reference sequence). The J segment lost 8 bases and the V segment lost 5 bases, leaving 8 bases of the junction unmatched. The CDR3 is 14 amino acids.

The gene calls are TRBV12-5 and TRBJ2-5, with 8 bases that match TRBD1. The J call could be wrong; TRBJ2-7 is a better fit for the DNA end. From germline, CDR1 is LGHNT and CDR2 FRNRAP. This CDR3 contains 14 residues. The CDR3 here is CASGSGQGPHEQYF. For the CDR3, the DNA is TGTGCTAGTGGTTCCGGACAGGGCCCCCACGAGCAGTACTTC.

This clone was recorded only once. This chain joins TRBV7-9 and TRBJ1-2, with 9 bases that match TRBD1. This CDR3 region has 16 residues. Per the germline V gene, CDR1 is SEHNR and CDR2 is FQNEAQ (reference sequence). Losses at the gene ends were 2 bases for V and 4 bases for J; bases not matched to a gene: 8. CDR3 in DNA: TGTGCCAGCAGCTTAATTTCACAGGGGGCGCGCTATGGCTACACCTTC. Residues: CASSLISQGARYGYTF.

The chain employs TRBV5-1 and TRBJ2-6; no firm D call. This CDR3 is 15 amino acids long. Trimming left V 4 bases short and J 0 bases short, with 8 bases between. The germline gives CDR1 SGHRS, CDR2 YFSETQ. The chain's CDR3 is CASSSLSSGANVLTF. CDR3 coding DNA: TGCGCCAGCAGCAGCTTGAGCTCTGGGGCCAACGTCCTGACTTTC.

This chain joins TRBV6-5 and TRBJ2-3; D may be TRBD2 (6 bases). This CDR3 region has 13 residues. V gave up 8 bases and J gave up 0 bases, with 9 bases separating them. Germline CDR1 MNHEY, CDR2 SVGAGI. CDR3 bases: TGTGCCAGCTATCGGGGGAGCACAGATACGCAGTATTTT. As protein: CASYRGSTDTQYF.

The gene calls are TRBV18 and TRBJ2-3; the match to TRBD2 covers 7 bases. The germline CDR1 and CDR2 sequences are KGHSH and LQKENI. The CDR3 contains 17 residues. After removal of 3 bases from V and 0 bases from J, the junction contained 9 bases not matched to a gene. The DNA of the CDR3 is TGTGCCAGCTCACCCGTGGGTGCGGGAGTGAGCACAGATACGCAGTATTTT. Residues: CASSPVGAGVSTDTQYF.